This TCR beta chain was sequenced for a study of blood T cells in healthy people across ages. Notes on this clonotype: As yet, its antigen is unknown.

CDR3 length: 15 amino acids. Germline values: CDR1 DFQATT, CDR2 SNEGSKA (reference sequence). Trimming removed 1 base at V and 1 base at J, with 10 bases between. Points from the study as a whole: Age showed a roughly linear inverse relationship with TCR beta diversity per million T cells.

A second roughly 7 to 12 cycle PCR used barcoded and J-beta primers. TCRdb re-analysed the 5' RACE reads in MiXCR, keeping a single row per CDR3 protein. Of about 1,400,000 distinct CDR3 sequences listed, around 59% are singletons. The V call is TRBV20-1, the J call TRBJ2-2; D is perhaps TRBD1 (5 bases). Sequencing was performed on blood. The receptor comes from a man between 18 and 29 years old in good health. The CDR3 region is CSARGSQGNTGELFF. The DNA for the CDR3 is TGCAGTGCTAGAGGATCCCAGGGGAACACCGGGGAGCTGTTTTTT.